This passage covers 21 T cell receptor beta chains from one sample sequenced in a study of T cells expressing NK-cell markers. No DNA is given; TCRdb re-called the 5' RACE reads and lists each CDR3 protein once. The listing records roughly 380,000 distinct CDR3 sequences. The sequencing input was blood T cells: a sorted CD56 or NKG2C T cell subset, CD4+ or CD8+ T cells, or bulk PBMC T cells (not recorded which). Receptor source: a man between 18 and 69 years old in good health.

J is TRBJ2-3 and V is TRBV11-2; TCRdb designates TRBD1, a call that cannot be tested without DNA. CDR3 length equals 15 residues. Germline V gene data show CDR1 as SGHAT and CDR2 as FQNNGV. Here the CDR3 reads CASSLQAGARDTQYF.

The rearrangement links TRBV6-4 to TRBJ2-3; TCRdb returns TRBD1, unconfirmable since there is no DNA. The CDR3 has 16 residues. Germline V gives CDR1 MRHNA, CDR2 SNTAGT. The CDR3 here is CASSEYLTGGAGTQYF.

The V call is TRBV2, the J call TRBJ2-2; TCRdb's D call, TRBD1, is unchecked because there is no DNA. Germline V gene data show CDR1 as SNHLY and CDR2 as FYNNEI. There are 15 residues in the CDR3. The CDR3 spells CASRRQETDTGELFF. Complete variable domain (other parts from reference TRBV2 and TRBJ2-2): EPEVTQTPSHQVTQMGQEVILRCVPISNHLYFYWYRQILGQKVEFLVSFYNNEISEKSEIFDDQFSVERPDGSNFTLKIRSTKLEDSAMYFCASRRQETDTGELFFGEGSRLTVL.

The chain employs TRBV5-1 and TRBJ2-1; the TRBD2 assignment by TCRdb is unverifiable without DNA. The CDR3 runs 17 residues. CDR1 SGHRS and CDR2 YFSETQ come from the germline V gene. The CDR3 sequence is CASSLWIGIAGYNEQFF.

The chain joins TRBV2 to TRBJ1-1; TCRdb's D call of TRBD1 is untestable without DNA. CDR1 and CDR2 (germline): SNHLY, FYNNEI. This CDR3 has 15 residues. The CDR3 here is CASSDWAGKNTEAFF.

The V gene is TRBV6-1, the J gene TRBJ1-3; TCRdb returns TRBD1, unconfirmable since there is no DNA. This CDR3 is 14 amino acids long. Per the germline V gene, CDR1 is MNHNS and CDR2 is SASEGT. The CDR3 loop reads CASTDRVAGNTIYF.

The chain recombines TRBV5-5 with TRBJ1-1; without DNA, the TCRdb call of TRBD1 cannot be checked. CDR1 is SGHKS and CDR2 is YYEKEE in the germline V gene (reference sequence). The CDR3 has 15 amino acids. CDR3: CASSLTGGANTEAFF.

CDR3: CASSEALSSGGYEQFF. V gene TRBV6-1 combines with J gene TRBJ2-1; no DNA is available, so the TRBD2 call from TCRdb remains unchecked. This CDR3 is built from 16 residues. Germline loops: CDR1 MNHNS, CDR2 SASEGT.

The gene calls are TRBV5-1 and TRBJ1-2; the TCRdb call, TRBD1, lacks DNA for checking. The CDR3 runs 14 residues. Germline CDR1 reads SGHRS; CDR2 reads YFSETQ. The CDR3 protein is CASSSSTPAAGYTF.

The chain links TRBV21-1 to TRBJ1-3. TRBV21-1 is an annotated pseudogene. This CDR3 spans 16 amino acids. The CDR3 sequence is CASSRSLRNSGNTIYF.

CDR3 residues: CASSFTGGTPRNEQFF. The chain is built from TRBV12-3 or TRBV12-4 and TRBJ2-1; TCRdb's D gene call, TRBD2, goes unchecked for lack of DNA. CDR3 length equals 16 residues.

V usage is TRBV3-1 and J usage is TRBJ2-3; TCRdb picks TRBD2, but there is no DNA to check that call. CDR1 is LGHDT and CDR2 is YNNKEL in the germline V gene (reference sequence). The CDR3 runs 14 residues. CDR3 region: CASSQALYLDTQYF.

The CDR3 reads CASSQDTRAATNEKLFF. The chain is built from TRBV3-1 and TRBJ1-4. The germline gives CDR1 LGHDT, CDR2 YNNKEL (reference sequence). This CDR3 contains 17 residues.

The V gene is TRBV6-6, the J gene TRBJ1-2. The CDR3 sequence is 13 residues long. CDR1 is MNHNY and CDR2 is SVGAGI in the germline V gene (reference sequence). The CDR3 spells CASRERDNYGYTF.

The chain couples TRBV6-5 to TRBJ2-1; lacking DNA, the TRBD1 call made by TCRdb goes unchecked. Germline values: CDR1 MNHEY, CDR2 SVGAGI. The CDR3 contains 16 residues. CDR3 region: CASSYDPGGSYNEQFF.

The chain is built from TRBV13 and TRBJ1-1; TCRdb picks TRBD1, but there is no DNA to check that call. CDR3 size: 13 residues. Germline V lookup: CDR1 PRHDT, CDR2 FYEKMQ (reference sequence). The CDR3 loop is CASSSHGQGEAFF.

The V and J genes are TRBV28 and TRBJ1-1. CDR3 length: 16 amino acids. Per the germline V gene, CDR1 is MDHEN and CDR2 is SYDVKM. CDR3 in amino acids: CASSLYRAGGNTEAFF.

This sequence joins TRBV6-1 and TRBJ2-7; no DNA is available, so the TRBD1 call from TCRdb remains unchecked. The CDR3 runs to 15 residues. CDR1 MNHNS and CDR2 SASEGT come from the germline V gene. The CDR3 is CASTRDRGSSYEQYF.

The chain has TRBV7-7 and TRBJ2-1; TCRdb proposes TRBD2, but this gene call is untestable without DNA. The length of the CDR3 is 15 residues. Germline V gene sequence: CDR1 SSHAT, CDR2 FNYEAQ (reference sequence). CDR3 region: CASSRGEGRYNEQFF.

This chain's CDR3 is CASSSRGTGNTIYF. V usage is TRBV12-3 or TRBV12-4 and J usage is TRBJ1-3; TCRdb outputs TRBD1, but without DNA this stays unchecked. The CDR3 consists of 14 residues.

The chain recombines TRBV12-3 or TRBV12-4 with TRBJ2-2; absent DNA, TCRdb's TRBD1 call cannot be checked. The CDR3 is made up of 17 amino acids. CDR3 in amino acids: CASRTLGQGVDTGELFF.